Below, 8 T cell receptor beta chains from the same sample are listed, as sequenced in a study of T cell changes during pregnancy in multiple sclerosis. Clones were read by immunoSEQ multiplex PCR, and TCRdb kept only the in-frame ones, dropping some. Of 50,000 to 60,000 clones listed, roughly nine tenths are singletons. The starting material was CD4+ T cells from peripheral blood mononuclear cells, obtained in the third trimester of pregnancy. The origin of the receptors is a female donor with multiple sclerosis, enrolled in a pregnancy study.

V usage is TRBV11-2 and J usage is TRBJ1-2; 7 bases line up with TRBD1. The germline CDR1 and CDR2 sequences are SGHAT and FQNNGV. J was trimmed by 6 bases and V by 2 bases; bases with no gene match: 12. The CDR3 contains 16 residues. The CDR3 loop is CASSLRRDSVSHGYTF. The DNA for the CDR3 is TGTGCCAGCAGCTTAAGACGGGACAGCGTCTCACATGGCTACACCTTC.

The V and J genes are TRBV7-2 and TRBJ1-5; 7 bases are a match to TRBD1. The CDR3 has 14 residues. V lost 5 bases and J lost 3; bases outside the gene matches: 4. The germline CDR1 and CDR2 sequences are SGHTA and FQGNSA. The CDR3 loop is CASSVDRVNQPQHF. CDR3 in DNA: TGTGCCAGCAGCGTTGACAGGGTCAATCAGCCCCAGCATTTT.

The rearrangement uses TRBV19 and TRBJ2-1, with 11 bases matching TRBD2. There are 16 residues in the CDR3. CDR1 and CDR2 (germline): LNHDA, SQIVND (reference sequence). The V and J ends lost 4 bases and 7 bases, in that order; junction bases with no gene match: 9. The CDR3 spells CASSSLMASGRNEQFF. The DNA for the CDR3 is TGTGCCAGTAGTAGCCTGATGGCTAGCGGGAGGAATGAGCAGTTCTTC.

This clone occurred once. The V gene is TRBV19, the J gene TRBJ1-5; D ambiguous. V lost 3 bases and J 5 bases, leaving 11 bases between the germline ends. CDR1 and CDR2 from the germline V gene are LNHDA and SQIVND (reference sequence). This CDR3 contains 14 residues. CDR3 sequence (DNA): TGTGCCAGTAGTATTGCGGCTACCCATCAGCCCCAGCATTTT. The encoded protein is CASSIAATHQPQHF.

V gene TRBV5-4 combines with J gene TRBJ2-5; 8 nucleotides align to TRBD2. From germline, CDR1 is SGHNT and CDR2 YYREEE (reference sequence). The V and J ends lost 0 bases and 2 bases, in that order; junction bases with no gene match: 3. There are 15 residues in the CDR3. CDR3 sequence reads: CASSLAGGVQETQYF. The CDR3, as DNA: TGTGCCAGCAGCTTGGCCGGGGGGGTTCAAGAGACCCAGTACTTC. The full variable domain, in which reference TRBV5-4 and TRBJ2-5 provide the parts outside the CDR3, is ETGVTQSPTHLIKTRGQQVTLRCSSQSGHNTVSWYQQALGQGPQFIFQYYREEENGRGNFPPRFSGLQFPNYSSELNVNALELDDSALYLCASSLAGGVQETQYFGPGTRLLVL.

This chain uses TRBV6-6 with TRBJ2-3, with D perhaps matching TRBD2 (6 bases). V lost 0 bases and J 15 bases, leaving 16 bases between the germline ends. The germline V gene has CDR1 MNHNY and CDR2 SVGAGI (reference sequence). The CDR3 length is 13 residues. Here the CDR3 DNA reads TGTGCCAGCAGTTACTCCGGACCTTCGGGGGTCTATTTT. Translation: CASSYSGPSGVYF.

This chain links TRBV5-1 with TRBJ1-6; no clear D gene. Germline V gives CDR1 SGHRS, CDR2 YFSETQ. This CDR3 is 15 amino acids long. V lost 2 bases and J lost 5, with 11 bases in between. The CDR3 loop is CASSLRRENNSPLHF. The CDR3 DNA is TGCGCCAGCAGCTTAAGGCGGGAAAATAATTCACCCCTCCACTTT.

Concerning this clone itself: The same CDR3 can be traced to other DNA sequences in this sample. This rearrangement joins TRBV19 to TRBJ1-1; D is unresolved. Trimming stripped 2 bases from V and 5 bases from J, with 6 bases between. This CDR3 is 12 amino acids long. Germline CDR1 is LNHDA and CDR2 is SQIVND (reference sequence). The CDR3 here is CASSIYGTEAFF. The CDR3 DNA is TGTGCCAGTAGTATATACGGGACTGAAGCTTTCTTT.